Below are 29 T cell receptor beta chains sequenced from a single sample in a study of blood T cell repertoires in COVID-19. Here immunoSEQ multiplex PCR was the method, and the copy in TCRdb shows in-frame clones only, minus some. This sample has roughly 260,000 clones, with 88% found just once. The sequenced material came from peripheral blood. These receptors all stem from a man aged 55 to 70 who had recovered from COVID-19.

This chain links TRBV30 with TRBJ2-1; possibly TRBD2 for D (5 bases). Trimming removed 3 bases at V and 2 bases at J, with 11 bases between. Germline V lookup: CDR1 GTSNPN, CDR2 SVGIG (reference sequence). The length of the CDR3 is 14 residues. The CDR3 loop reads CAWRRGPAYNEQFF. The CDR3 DNA is TGTGCCTGGAGGAGAGGGCCCGCCTACAATGAGCAGTTCTTC.

This chain links TRBV9 with TRBJ1-3, with no clear D. V was clipped by 0 bases and J by 3 bases, with 10 bases between them. Germline V lookup: CDR1 SGDLS, CDR2 YYNGEE. The CDR3 covers 15 residues. CDR3 nucleotide sequence: TGTGCCAGCAGCGTAGTCGGGAGCGGTGGAAACACCATATATTTT. Its protein is CASSVVGSGGNTIYF.

The chain uses TRBV14 and TRBJ1-3; 7 bases map to TRBD1. V lost 4 bases and J lost 8; bases outside the gene matches: 17. The CDR3 totals 17 residues. The germline gives CDR1 SGHDN, CDR2 FVKESK. CDR3 sequence reads: CASSLRTGLRERDTIYF. The CDR3 DNA sequence: TGTGCCAGCAGCCTAAGGACAGGACTAAGGGAGCGGGACACCATATATTTT.

The chain recombines TRBV5-1 with TRBJ1-1; a weak D match, TRBD1 (5 bases). The CDR3 spans 17 residues. V lost 1 base to trimming and J lost 0 bases, with 16 bases between them. The germline V gene encodes CDR1 SGHRS and CDR2 YFSETQ. CDR3 residues: CASSLQGSSLVNTEAFF. The CDR3, as DNA: TGCGCCAGCAGCTTGCAGGGTAGTTCACTGGTGAACACTGAAGCTTTCTTT.

The chain combines TRBV7-2 with TRBJ2-5, with D possibly TRBD2 on 5 matching bases. V was pared by 5 bases and J by 0 bases, with 16 bases between. CDR1 SGHTA and CDR2 FQGNSA come from the germline V gene. This CDR3 contains 16 residues. CDR3 in amino acids: CASSPTLAQYQETQYF. In DNA, the CDR3 is TGTGCCAGCAGCCCTACCCTAGCTCAGTACCAAGAGACCCAGTACTTC. The full variable domain, in which reference TRBV7-2 and TRBJ2-5 provide the parts outside the CDR3, is GAGVSQSPSNKVTEKGKDVELRCDPISGHTALYWYRQSLGQGLEFLIYFQGNSAPDKSGLPSDRFSAERTGGSVSTLTIQRTQQEDSAVYLCASSPTLAQYQETQYFGPGTRLLVL.

This clone was seen more than once but under ten times. The V gene is TRBV7-3, the J gene TRBJ2-7, with D possibly matching TRBD1 (6 bases). V was cut by 5 bases and J by 5 bases, with 13 bases left in between. The CDR3 is made up of 13 amino acids. Germline values: CDR1 SGHTA, CDR2 FQGTGA. CDR3 in amino acids: CASSPGWGHEQYF. CDR3 bases: TGTGCCAGCAGCCCGGGGTGGGGGCACGAGCAGTACTTC.

V and J are TRBV11-2 and TRBJ2-2, with 9 bases aligning to TRBD2. Looked up from germline, CDR1 is SGHAT and CDR2 is FQNNGV. Trimming removed 5 bases from V and 5 bases from J; junction bases left unmatched: 6. The CDR3 runs to 15 residues. The CDR3 here is CASSRSGGSTGELFF. The CDR3 DNA follows: TGTGCCAGCAGCCGGAGCGGGGGGTCTACCGGGGAGCTGTTTTTT.

The J gene is TRBJ2-2, the V gene TRBV9; D unresolved. This CDR3 is 20 amino acids long. V lost 3 bases to trimming and J lost 2 bases, with 26 bases between them. Germline values: CDR1 SGDLS, CDR2 YYNGEE. The CDR3 nucleotides read TGTGCCAGCAGCGGGCGTCCGACCCATCCGACTCGCGCCAACACCGGGGAGCTGTTTTTT. It translates to CASSGRPTHPTRANTGELFF.

This clone was picked up a small number of times. V gene TRBV2 combines with J gene TRBJ1-1; a possible D gene is TRBD1 (5 bases). This CDR3 is 14 amino acids long. The V end was cut by 4 bases, the J end by 0 bases, with 9 bases between. CDR1 SNHLY and CDR2 FYNNEI come from the germline V gene. As DNA, the CDR3 is TGTGCCAGCAGTGTTAAGGGGTTGAACACTGAAGCTTTCTTT. Translating it yields CASSVKGLNTEAFF. The full variable domain, completed using reference TRBV2 and TRBJ1-1, is EPEVTQTPSHQVTQMGQEVILRCVPISNHLYFYWYRQILGQKVEFLVSFYNNEISEKSEIFDDQFSVERPDGSNFTLKIRSTKLEDSAMYFCASSVKGLNTEAFFGQGTRLTVV.

The chain joins TRBV5-1 to TRBJ2-1, with D perhaps matching TRBD2 (7 bases). Germline lookup yields CDR1 SGHRS and CDR2 YFSETQ. V lost 4 bases, J lost 8 bases, and 16 bases lay in between. The length of the CDR3 is 14 residues. CDR3 nucleotides: TGCGCCAGCAGCGAGCCGGCGGGGGCTTATGAGCAGTTCTTC. It specifies CASSEPAGAYEQFF.

This rearrangement joins TRBV5-5 to TRBJ2-5; TRBD1 might be the D (6 bases). CDR1 and CDR2 from the germline V gene are SGHKS and YYEKEE (reference sequence). With 0 bases removed from V and 1 base from J, the gap between germline ends came to 10 bases. This CDR3 spans 15 amino acids. The CDR3 sequence is CASSLGQEIQETQYF. Written as DNA, the CDR3 is TGTGCCAGCAGCTTGGGACAGGAGATCCAAGAGACCCAGTACTTC.

This chain connects TRBV6-1 to TRBJ2-1; TRBD2 matches at 10 bases. The germline CDR1 and CDR2 sequences are MNHNS and SASEGT. V shed 1 base, J shed 4 bases, and the junction held 1 base outside the gene matches. The CDR3 runs 15 residues. The CDR3 nucleotides read TGTGCCAGCAGTGAAGAAGCGGGGGGGTACAATGAGCAGTTCTTC. Its translation: CASSEEAGGYNEQFF.

Points on this clone: Other DNA sequences in the sample encode the same CDR3. The chain carries TRBV27 and TRBJ1-5; a weak D match, TRBD1 (5 bases). CDR1 and CDR2 from the germline V gene are MNHEY and SMNVEV (reference sequence). Between the trimmed V and J ends, which lost 0 bases and 4 bases, there was a span of 13 bases. This CDR3 contains 16 residues. In DNA, the CDR3 is TGTGCCAGCAGTTTATCAGGCAGGGTTTTGAATCAGCCCCAGCATTTT. Its protein product is CASSLSGRVLNQPQHF.

The chain links TRBV5-1 to TRBJ2-7; D possibly corresponds to TRBD1 (6 bases). V lost 4 bases and J 3 bases, leaving 17 bases between the germline ends. This CDR3 is 15 amino acids long. CDR1 is SGHRS and CDR2 is YFSETQ in the germline V gene. CDR3 protein: CASSPPTGPLYEQYF. The CDR3 coding sequence is TGCGCCAGCAGCCCCCCCACAGGGCCCCTCTACGAGCAGTACTTC.

The chain uses TRBV5-1 and TRBJ2-7, with D uncertain. The CDR3 runs 15 residues. Trimming removed 5 bases at V and 0 bases at J, with 15 bases between. Germline V gene lookup returns CDR1 SGHRS and CDR2 YFSETQ. The CDR3 nucleotides are TGCGCCAGCAGTCCATATCGTCGGAGCTCCTACGAGCAGTACTTC. Translating gives CASSPYRRSSYEQYF.

This chain uses TRBV7-3 with TRBJ2-3, with TRBD2 as a possible D gene (6 bases). The germline V gene has CDR1 SGHTA and CDR2 FQGTGA. V was clipped by 3 bases and J by 6 bases, with 10 bases between them. This CDR3 has 13 residues. The CDR3, as DNA: TGTGCCAGCAGCTTCGGGACTCCCGATACGCAGTATTTT. It specifies CASSFGTPDTQYF. Combining the CDR3 with reference TRBV7-3 and TRBJ2-3 gives the whole variable domain GAGVSQTPSNKVTEKGKYVELRCDPISGHTALYWYRQSLGQGPEFLIYFQGTGAADDSGLPNDRFFAVRPEGSVSTLKIQRTERGDSAVYLCASSFGTPDTQYFGPGTRLTVL.

This chain links TRBV4-2 with TRBJ2-2, with 10 bases aligning to TRBD1. The V gene's germline CDR1 is LGHNA and CDR2 YNFKEQ. With V trimmed by 3 bases and J by 1 base, 5 bases remained unmatched. CDR3 length: 17 amino acids. CDR3 amino acids: CASSQTGGRGNTGELFF. DNA of the CDR3: TGTGCCAGCAGCCAGACAGGGGGCAGAGGGAACACCGGGGAGCTGTTTTTT.

The chain uses TRBV7-8 and TRBJ1-4; 7 positions match TRBD1. Losses at the gene ends were 5 bases for V and 8 bases for J; bases not matched to a gene: 11. CDR3 size: 15 residues. Looked up from germline, CDR1 is SGHVS and CDR2 is FQNEAQ. This chain's CDR3 is CASSPYRGGREKLFF. The CDR3 nucleotides are TGTGCCAGCAGCCCTTACAGGGGAGGTCGGGAAAAACTGTTTTTT.

This clone showed up just once. V is TRBV2 and J is TRBJ2-6; D perhaps matches TRBD1 (6 bases). In germline, CDR1 is SNHLY, CDR2 FYNNEI. Trimming took 6 bases from V and 2 from J, leaving 14 bases between them. CDR3 length: 16 amino acids. The CDR3 loop reads CASRKRGTTGANVLTF. The CDR3 nucleotides are TGTGCCAGCAGGAAGAGGGGGACAACTGGGGCCAACGTCCTGACTTTC.

This clone was counted between two and nine times. The rearrangement uses TRBV6-5 and TRBJ1-5, with 9 bases identical to TRBD1. J was trimmed by 3 bases and V by 6 bases; bases with no gene match: 3. Germline V gene data show CDR1 as MNHEY and CDR2 as SVGAGI. The CDR3 totals 14 residues. CDR3 sequence (DNA): TGTGCCAGCAGGTGGGACAGGGCCAATCAGCCCCAGCATTTT. Translated: CASRWDRANQPQHF.

This clone has just a few counts. This chain uses TRBV9 with TRBJ2-3; 10 nucleotides line up with TRBD2. This CDR3 comprises 18 residues. V dropped 4 bases and J dropped 2; count of bases not matched to a gene: 13. Germline V lookup: CDR1 SGDLS, CDR2 YYNGEE. CDR3 bases: TGTGCCAGCAGCCCCCTAGCGGGGGCCCCCCGGGACACAGATACGCAGTATTTT. It yields the protein CASSPLAGAPRDTDTQYF.

This sequence joins TRBV21-1 and TRBJ2-5; the D call TRBD1 from the table was never checked on the DNA. TRBV21-1 has pseudogene status. The CDR3 loop spans 15 amino acids. CDR3 protein: CARAREQGVVETQYF. The CDR3 region has the DNA TGTGCCCGTGCCCGAGAACAGGGTGTTGTGGAGACCCAGTACTTC.

J is TRBJ2-2 and V is TRBV11-2; tentatively, D is TRBD1 (5 bases). Germline V gene sequence: CDR1 SGHAT, CDR2 FQNNGV. V lost 11 bases, J lost 0 bases, and 10 bases lay in between. CDR3 length: 13 residues. This chain's CDR3 is CASGATNTGELFF. For the CDR3, the DNA is TGTGCCTCTGGGGCTACGAACACCGGGGAGCTGTTTTTT. Complete variable domain (other parts from reference TRBV11-2 and TRBJ2-2): EAGVAQSPRYKIIEKRQSVAFWCNPISGHATLYWYQQILGQGPKLLIQFQNNGVVDDSQLPKDRFSAERLKGVDSTLKIQPAKLEDSAVYLCASGATNTGELFFGEGSRLTVL.

The chain combines TRBV6-6 with TRBJ2-5, with 7 bases fitting TRBD2. Germline CDR1 and CDR2: MNHNY and SVGAGI (reference sequence). Losses at the gene ends were 4 bases for V and 2 bases for J; bases not matched to a gene: 10. The CDR3 length is 16 residues. This CDR3 reads CASSLGGGTAQETQYF. DNA for the CDR3: TGTGCCAGCAGTTTAGGCGGGGGAACGGCTCAAGAGACCCAGTACTTC.

This chain links TRBV11-2 with TRBJ2-7; no reliable D call. This CDR3 spans 13 amino acids. V gave up 5 bases and J gave up 7 bases, with 15 bases separating them. Germline values: CDR1 SGHAT, CDR2 FQNNGV. This CDR3 is CASSRRSYGEQYF. The CDR3 coding sequence is TGTGCCAGCAGCCGGCGGAGCTACGGAGAGCAGTACTTC.

V and J are TRBV19 and TRBJ2-7; the D gene is possibly TRBD2 (6 bases). V was cut by 9 bases and J by 3 bases, with 21 bases left in between. Germline V gene sequence: CDR1 LNHDA, CDR2 SQIVND (reference sequence). The CDR3 extends over 15 amino acids. CDR3 amino acids: CASSLSSGVVYEQYF. The CDR3 nucleotides are TGTGCCAGCTCATTATCCTCGGGGGTGGTCTACGAGCAGTACTTC. The whole variable domain, remainder taken from reference TRBV19 and TRBJ2-7, is DGGITQSPKYLFRKEGQNVTLSCEQNLNHDAMYWYRQDPGQGLRLIYYSQIVNDFQKGDIAEGYSVSREKKESFPLTVTSAQKNPTAFYLCASSLSSGVVYEQYFGPGTRLTVT.

V and J are TRBV11-2 and TRBJ2-1; 12 positions agree with TRBD2. In germline, CDR1 is SGHAT, CDR2 FQNNGV. The length of the CDR3 is 17 residues. The trim removed 5 bases at V and 0 bases at J, leaving 5 bases unmatched. The CDR3 nucleotides are TGTGCCAGCAGCATAACTAGCGGGGGGAGCTCCTACAATGAGCAGTTCTTC. Protein sequence: CASSITSGGSSYNEQFF.

The CDR3 DNA reads as TGTGCCAGCTCACCACCGAAGCTAGCGGGGGGCCGCCCCGAGACCCAGTACTTC. Its protein is CASSPPKLAGGRPETQYF. This chain joins TRBV18 and TRBJ2-5, with 11 bases aligning to TRBD2. After removal of 0 bases from V and 5 bases from J, the junction contained 11 bases not matched to a gene. CDR1 is KGHSH and CDR2 is LQKENI in the germline V gene. The CDR3 is 18 amino acids.

The V gene is TRBV6-5, the J gene TRBJ2-5; the D gene is possibly TRBD2 (6 bases). Trimming took 11 bases from V and 4 from J, leaving 20 bases between them. Looked up from germline, CDR1 is MNHEY and CDR2 is SVGAGI. The CDR3 covers 14 residues. The CDR3 spells CAASSLGGRETQYF. The DNA for the CDR3 is TGTGCCGCCTCATCCCTCGGGGGTCGAGAGACCCAGTACTTC.